This TCR beta chain was sequenced for a study of control samples from healthy donors and cancer patients. This CDR3 region has 15 residues. The V end was cut by 3 bases, the J end by 0 bases, with 11 bases between. CDR1 is LNHDA, CDR2 SQIVND, per germline (reference sequence). Assay used: immunoSEQ multiplex PCR; TCRdb lists only in-frame clones, some missing. The sample lists just under 100,000 clones; roughly 93% were seen once. The source is a man aged 18 to 30 in good health. Input material: blood. The chain employs TRBV19 and TRBJ1-1; a weak D match, TRBD1 (6 bases). CDR3 DNA sequence: TGTGCCAGTAGTATTTCAGGGGCCATGAACACTGAAGCTTTCTTT. It codes for CASSISGAMNTEAFF.